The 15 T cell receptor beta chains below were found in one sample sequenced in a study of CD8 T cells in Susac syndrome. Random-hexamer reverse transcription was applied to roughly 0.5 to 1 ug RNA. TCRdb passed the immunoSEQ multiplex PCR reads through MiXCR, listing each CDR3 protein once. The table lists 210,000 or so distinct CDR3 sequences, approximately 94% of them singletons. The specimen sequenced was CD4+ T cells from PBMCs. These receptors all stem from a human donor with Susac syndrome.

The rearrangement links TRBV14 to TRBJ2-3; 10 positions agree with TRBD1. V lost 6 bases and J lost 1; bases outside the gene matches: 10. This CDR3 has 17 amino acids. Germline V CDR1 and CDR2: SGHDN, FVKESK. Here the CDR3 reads CASRPIGGQGRTDTQYF. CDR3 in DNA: TGTGCCAGCAGGCCTATAGGGGGACAGGGGCGCACAGATACGCAGTATTTT.

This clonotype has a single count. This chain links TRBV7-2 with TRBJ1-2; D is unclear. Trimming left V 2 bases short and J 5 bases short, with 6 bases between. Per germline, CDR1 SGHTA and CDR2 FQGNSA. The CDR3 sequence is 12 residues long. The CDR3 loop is CASSLQPYGYTF. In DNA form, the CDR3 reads TGTGCCAGCAGCTTACAGCCTTATGGCTACACCTTC.

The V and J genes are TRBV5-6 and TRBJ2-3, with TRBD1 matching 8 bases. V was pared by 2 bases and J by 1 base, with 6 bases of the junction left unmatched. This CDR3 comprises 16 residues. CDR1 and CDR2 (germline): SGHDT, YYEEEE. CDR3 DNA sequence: TGTGCCAGCAGCTTCCGAAGGACAGGGCGCACAGATACGCAGTATTTT. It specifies CASSFRRTGRTDTQYF.

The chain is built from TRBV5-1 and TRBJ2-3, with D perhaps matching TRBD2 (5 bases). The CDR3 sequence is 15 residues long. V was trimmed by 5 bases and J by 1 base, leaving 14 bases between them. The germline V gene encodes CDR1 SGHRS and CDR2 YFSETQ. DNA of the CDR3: TGCGCCAGCAGTCCCGACCTGGGAGGCACAGATACGCAGTATTTT. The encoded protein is CASSPDLGGTDTQYF.

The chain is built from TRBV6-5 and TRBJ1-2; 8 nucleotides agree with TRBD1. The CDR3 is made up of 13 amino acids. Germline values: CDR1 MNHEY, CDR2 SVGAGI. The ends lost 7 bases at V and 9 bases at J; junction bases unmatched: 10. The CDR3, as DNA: TGTGCCAGCACCTCCGACAGGGGAGGTAGCTACACCTTC. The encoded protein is CASTSDRGGSYTF.

The CDR3 region has the DNA TGCGCCAGCAGCCAAGTAAAGGGGAGTGGGGAGACCCAGTACTTC. The encoded protein is CASSQVKGSGETQYF. The rearrangement links TRBV4-3 to TRBJ2-5; either TRBD1 or TRBD2 may supply D (5 bases each). The length of the CDR3 is 15 residues. Trimming took 1 base from V and 5 from J, leaving 14 bases between them. Germline CDR1 and CDR2: LGHNA and YSLEER.

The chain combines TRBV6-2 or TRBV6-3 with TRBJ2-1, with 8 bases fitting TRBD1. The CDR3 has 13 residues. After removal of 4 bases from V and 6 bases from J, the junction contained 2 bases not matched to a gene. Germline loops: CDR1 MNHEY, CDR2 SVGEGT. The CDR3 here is CASSFDRGNEQFF. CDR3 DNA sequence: TGTGCCAGCAGTTTCGACAGGGGCAATGAGCAGTTCTTC.

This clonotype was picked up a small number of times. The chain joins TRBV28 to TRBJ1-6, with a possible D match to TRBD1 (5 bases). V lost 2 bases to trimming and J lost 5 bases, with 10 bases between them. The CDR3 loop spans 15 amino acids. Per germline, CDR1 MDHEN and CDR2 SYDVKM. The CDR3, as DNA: TGTGCCAGCAGTTTAGGGCAGGGAGATAATTCACCCCTCCACTTT. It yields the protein CASSLGQGDNSPLHF.

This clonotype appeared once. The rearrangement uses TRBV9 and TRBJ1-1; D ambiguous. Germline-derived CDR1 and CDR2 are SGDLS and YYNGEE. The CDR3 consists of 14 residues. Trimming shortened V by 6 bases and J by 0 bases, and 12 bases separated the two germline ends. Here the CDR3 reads CASTPSGVNTEAFF. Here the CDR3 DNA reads TGTGCCAGCACCCCGAGTGGGGTGAACACTGAAGCTTTCTTT.

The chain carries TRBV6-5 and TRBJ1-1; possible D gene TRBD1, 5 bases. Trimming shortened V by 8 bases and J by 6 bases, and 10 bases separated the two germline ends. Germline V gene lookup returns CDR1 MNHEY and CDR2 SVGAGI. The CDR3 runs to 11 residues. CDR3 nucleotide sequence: TGTGCCAGCGGCAGGGCCGCTGAAGCTTTCTTT. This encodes CASGRAAEAFF.

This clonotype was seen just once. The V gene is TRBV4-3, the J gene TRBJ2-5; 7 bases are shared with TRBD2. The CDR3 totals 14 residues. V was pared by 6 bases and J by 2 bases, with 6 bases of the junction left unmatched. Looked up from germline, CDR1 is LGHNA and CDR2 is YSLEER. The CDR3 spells CASRSGIEQETQYF. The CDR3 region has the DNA TGCGCCAGCAGGAGCGGGATAGAACAAGAGACCCAGTACTTC.

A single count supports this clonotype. CDR3 DNA: TGCAGCGTCGGTTCTGGGTACTACGAGCAGTACTTC. It yields the protein CSVGSGYYEQYF. This sequence joins TRBV29-1 and TRBJ2-7; D not certain. Trimming took 6 bases from V and 3 from J, leaving 12 bases between them. Germline assignment: CDR1 SQVTM and CDR2 ANQGSEA. The CDR3 has 12 residues.

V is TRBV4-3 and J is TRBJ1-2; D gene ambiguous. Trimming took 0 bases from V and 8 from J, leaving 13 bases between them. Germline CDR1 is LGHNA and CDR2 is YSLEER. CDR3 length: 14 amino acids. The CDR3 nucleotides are TGCGCCAGCAGCCAAGATTACGGGTTGTCCGGCTACACCTTC. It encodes CASSQDYGLSGYTF.

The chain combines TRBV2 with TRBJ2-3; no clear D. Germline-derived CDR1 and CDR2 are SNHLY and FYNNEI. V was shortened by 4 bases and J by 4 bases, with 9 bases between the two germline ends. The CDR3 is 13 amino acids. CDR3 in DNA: TGTGCCAGCAGTGGCATAGTAGCAGATACGCAGTATTTT. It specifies CASSGIVADTQYF.

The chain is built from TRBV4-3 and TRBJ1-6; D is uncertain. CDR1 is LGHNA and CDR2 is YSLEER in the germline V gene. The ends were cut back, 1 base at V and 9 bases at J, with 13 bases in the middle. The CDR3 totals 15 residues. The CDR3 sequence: CASSQVARVSSPLHF. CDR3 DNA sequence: TGCGCCAGCAGCCAAGTCGCGAGGGTTAGTTCACCCCTCCACTTT.